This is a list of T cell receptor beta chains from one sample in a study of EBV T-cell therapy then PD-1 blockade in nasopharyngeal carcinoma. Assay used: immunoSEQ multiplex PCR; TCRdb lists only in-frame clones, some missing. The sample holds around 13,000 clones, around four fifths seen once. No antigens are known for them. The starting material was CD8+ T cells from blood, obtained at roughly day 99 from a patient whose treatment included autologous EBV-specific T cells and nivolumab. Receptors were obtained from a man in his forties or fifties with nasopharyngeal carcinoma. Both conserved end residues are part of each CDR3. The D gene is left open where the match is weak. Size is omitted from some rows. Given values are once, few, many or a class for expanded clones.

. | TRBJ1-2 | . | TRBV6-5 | CASPGTGYGYTF | TGTGCCAGCCCCGGGACGGGATATGGCTACACCTTC
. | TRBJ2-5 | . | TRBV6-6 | CASSHPSWARGETQYF | TGTGCCAGCAGTCACCCTTCTTGGGCGCGAGGAGAGACCCAGTACTTC
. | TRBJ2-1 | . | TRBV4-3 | CASSQDPDSGAYEQFF | TGCGCCAGCAGCCAAGATCCCGACTCCGGAGCATATGAGCAGTTCTTC
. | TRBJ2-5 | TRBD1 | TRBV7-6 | CASSPRQGKSETQYF | TGTGCCAGCAGCCCCAGACAGGGGAAATCAGAGACCCAGTACTTC
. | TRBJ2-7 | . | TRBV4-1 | CASSQVGGHSYEQYF | TGCGCCAGCAGCCAAGTAGGCGGGCACTCCTACGAGCAGTACTTC
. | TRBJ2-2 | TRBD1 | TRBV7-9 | CASSPAPQGITGELFF | TGTGCCAGCAGCCCAGCTCCACAGGGGATCACCGGGGAGCTGTTTTTT
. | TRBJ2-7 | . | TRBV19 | CASSLGRTYEQYF | TGTGCCAGTAGTCTAGGCCGAACCTACGAGCAGTACTTC
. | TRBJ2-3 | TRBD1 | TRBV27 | CASSFETGGTDTQYF | TGTGCCAGCAGTTTCGAGACAGGGGGCACAGATACGCAGTATTTT
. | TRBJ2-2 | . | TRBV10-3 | CATEGGGRGELFF | TGTGCCACCGAGGGTGGGGGAAGAGGGGAGCTGTTTTTT
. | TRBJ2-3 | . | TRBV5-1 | CASSLRAALSTDTQYF | TGCGCCAGCAGCTTGAGGGCAGCCCTTAGCACAGATACGCAGTATTTT
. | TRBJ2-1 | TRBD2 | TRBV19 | CASSIEGEGPYNEQFF | TGTGCCAGTAGTATAGAGGGGGAGGGGCCCTACAATGAGCAGTTCTTC
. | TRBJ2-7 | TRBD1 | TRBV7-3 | CASSPGQGASYEQYF | TGTGCCAGCAGCCCGGGACAGGGGGCTTCCTACGAGCAGTACTTC
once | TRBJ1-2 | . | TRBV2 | CAIEDRIYGYTF | TGTGCCATCGAGGACAGAATCTATGGCTACACCTTC
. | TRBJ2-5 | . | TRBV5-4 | CASSLRGAGETQYF | TGTGCCAGCAGCTTGCGCGGGGCGGGGGAGACCCAGTACTTC
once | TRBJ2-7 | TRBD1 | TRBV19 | CASGYRGSYEQYF | TGTGCCAGTGGATACAGGGGTTCCTACGAGCAGTACTTC
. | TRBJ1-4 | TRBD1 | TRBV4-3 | CASSQITGTGPEKLFF | TGCGCCAGCAGCCAAATTACCGGGACAGGGCCTGAAAAACTGTTTTTT
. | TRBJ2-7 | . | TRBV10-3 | CAISEDAEPYEQYF | TGTGCCATCAGCGAAGATGCAGAGCCCTACGAGCAGTACTTC
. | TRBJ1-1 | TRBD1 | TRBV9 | CASSQQGRTEAFF | TGTGCCAGCAGCCAACAGGGGCGGACTGAAGCTTTCTTT
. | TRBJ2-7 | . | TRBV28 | CASTTDRFGDEQYF | TGTGCCAGCACCACGGACCGATTTGGGGACGAGCAGTACTTC
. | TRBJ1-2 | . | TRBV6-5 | CASSFHLSGEEDGYTF | TGTGCCAGCAGTTTCCATTTATCAGGGGAGGAGGATGGCTACACCTTC
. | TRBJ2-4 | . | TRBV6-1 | CASSDNIQYF | TGTGCCAGCAGTGATAACATTCAGTACTTC
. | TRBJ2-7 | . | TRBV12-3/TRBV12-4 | CASSCESALEQYF | TGTGCCAGCAGTTGTGAATCGGCGCTCGAGCAGTACTTC
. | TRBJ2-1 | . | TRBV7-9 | CASSLPPKGTDNEQFF | TGTGCCAGCAGCCTTCCTCCCAAAGGGACCGACAATGAGCAGTTCTTC
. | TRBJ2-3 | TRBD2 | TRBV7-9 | CASSPTSGGLSTDTQYF | TGTGCCAGCAGCCCAACCAGCGGGGGGTTAAGCACAGATACGCAGTATTTT
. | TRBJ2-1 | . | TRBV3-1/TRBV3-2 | CASSRSASSYNEQFF | TGTGCCAGCAGCCGTAGCGCGAGCTCCTACAATGAGCAGTTCTTC